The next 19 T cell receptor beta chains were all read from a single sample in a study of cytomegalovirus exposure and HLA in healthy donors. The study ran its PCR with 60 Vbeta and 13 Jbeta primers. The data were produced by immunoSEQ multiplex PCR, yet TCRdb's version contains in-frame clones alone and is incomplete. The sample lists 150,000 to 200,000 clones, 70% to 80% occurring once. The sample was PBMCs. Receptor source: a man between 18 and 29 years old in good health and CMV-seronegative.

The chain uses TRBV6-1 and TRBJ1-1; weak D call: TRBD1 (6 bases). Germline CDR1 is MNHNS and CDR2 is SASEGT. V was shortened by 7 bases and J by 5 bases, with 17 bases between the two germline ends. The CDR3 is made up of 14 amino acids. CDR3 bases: TGTGCCAGCATTCTAGGGGGTGCTTGGACTGAAGCTTTCTTT. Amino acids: CASILGGAWTEAFF.

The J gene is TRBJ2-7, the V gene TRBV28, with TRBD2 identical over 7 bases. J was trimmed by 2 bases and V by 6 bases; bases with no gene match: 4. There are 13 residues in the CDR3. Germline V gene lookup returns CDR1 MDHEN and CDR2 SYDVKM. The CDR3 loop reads CASRSAGPYEQYF. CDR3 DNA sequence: TGTGCCAGCAGGTCAGCGGGGCCCTACGAGCAGTACTTC. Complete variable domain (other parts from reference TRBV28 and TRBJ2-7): DVKVTQSSRYLVKRTGEKVFLECVQDMDHENMFWYRQDPGLGLRLIYFSYDVKMKEKGDIPEGYSVSREKKERFSLILESASTNQTSMYLCASRSAGPYEQYFGPGTRLTVT.

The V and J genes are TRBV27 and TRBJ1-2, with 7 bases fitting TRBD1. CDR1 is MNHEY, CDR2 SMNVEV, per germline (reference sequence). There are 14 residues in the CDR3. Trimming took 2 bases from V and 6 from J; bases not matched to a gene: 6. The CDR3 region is CASSLGQVGDGYTF. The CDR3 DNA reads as TGTGCCAGCAGTTTAGGACAGGTGGGGGATGGCTACACCTTC.

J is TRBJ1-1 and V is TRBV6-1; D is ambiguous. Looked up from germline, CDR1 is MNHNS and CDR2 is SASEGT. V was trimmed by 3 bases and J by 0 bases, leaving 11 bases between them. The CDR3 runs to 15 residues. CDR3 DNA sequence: TGTGCCAGCAGTGAGCGGAGGGCCATGAACACTGAAGCTTTCTTT. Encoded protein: CASSERRAMNTEAFF.

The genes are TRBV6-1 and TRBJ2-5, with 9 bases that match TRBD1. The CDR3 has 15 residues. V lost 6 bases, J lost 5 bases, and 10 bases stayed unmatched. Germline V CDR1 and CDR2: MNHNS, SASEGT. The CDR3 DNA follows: TGTGCCAGCAGCGTGAGACAGGGGGGTCTGGAGACCCAGTACTTC. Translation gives CASSVRQGGLETQYF.

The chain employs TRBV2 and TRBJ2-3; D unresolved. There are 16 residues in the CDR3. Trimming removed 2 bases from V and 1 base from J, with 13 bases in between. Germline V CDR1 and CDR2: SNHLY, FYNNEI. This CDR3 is CASSERSTLGTDTQYF. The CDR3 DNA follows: TGTGCCAGCAGTGAAAGATCTACGCTGGGCACAGATACGCAGTATTTT.

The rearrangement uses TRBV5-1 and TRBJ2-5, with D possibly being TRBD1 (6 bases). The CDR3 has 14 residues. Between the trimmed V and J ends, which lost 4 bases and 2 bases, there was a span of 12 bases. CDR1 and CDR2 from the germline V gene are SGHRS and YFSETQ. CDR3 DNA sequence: TGCGCCAGCAGCCAGGACAGTAAACAAGAGACCCAGTACTTC. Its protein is CASSQDSKQETQYF.

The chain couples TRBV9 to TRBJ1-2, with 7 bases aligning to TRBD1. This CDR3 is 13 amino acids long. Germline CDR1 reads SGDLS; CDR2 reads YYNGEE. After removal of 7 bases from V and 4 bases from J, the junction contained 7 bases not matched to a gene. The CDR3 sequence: CASGLAGGYGYTF. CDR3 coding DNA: TGTGCCAGCGGCCTGGCAGGGGGCTATGGCTACACCTTC.

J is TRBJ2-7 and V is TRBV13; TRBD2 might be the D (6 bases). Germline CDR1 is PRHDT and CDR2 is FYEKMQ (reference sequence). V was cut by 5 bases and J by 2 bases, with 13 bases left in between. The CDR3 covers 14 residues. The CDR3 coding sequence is TGTGCCAGCAGCCGCGCGGGACTCACCTACGAGCAGTACTTC. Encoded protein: CASSRAGLTYEQYF.

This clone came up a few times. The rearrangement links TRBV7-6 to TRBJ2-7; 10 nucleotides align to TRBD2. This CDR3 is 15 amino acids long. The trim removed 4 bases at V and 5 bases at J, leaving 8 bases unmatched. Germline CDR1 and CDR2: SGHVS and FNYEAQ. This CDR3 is CASSSSSGSSHEQYF. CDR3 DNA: TGTGCCAGCAGCTCCTCTAGCGGGAGTTCCCACGAGCAGTACTTC. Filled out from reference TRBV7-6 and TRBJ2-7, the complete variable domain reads GAGVSQSPRYKVTKRGQDVALRCDPISGHVSLYWYRQALGQGPEFLTYFNYEAQQDKSGLPNDRFSAERPEGSISTLTIQRTEQRDSAMYRCASSSSSGSSHEQYFGPGTRLTVT.

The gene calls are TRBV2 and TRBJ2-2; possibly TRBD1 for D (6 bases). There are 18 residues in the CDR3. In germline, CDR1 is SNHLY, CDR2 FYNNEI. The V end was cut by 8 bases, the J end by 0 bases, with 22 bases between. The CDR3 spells CASRGTIYGITNTGELFF. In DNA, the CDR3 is TGTGCCAGCCGTGGGACAATTTACGGTATTACGAACACCGGGGAGCTGTTTTTT.

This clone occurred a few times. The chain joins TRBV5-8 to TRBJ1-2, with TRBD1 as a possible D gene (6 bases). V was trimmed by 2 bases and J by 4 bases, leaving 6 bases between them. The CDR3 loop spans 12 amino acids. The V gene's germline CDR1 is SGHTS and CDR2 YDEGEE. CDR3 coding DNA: TGTGCCAGCAGCTTACAGGGCTATGGCTACACCTTC. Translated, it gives CASSLQGYGYTF. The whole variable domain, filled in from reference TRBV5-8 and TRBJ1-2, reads EAGVTQSPTHLIKTRGQQATLRCSPISGHTSVYWYQQALGLGLQFLLWYDEGEERNRGNFPPRFSGRQFPNYSSELNVNALELEDSALYLCASSLQGYGYTFGSGTRLTVV.

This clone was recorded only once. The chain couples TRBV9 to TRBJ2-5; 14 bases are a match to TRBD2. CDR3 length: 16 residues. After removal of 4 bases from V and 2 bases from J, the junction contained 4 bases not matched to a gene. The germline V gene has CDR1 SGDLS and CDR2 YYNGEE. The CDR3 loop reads CASSPRTSGGQETQYF. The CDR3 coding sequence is TGTGCCAGCAGCCCCCGGACTAGCGGGGGGCAAGAGACCCAGTACTTC.

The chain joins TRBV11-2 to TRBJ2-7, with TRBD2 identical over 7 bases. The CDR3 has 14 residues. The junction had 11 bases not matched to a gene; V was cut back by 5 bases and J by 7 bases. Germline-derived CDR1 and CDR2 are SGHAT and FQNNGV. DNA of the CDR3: TGTGCCAGCAGCGCCTCGCTGACTAGCCGGGAGCAGTACTTC. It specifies CASSASLTSREQYF.

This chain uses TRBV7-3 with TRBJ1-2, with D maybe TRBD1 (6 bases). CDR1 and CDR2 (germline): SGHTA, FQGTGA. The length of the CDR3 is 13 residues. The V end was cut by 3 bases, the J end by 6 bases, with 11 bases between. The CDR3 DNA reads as TGTGCCAGCAGCTTCCCAGGGGCGGATGGCTACACCTTC. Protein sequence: CASSFPGADGYTF.

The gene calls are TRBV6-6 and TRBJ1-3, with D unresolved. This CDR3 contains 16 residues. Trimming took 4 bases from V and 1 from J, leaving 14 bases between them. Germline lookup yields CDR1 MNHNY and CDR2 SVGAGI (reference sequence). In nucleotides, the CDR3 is TGTGCCAGCAGTTCTTGGACGGACTATTCTGGAAACACCATATATTTT. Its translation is CASSSWTDYSGNTIYF.

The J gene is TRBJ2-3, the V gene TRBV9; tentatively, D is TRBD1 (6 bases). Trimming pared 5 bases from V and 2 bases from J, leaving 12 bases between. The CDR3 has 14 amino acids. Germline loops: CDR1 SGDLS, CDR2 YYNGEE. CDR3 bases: TGTGCCAGCAGGAAAGGACAGAACACAGATACGCAGTATTTT. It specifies CASRKGQNTDTQYF. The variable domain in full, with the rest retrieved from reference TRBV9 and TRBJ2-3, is DSGVTQTPKHLITATGQRVTLRCSPRSGDLSVYWYQQSLDQGLQFLIQYYNGEERAKGNILERFSAQQFPDLHSELNLSSLELGDSALYFCASRKGQNTDTQYFGPGTRLTVL.

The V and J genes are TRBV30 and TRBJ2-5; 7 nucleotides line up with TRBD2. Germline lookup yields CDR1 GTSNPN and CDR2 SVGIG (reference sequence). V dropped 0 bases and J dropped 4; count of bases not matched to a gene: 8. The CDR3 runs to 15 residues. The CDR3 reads CAWSVKSPGGETQYF. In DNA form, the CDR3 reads TGTGCCTGGAGTGTTAAGAGTCCGGGGGGAGAGACCCAGTACTTC.

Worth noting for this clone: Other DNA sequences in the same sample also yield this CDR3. The DNA for the CDR3 is TGCGCCAGCAGCCAAGATCTGACCTTCCAGGAGTATTTT. Amino acid sequence: CASSQDLTFQEYF. This chain joins TRBV4-1 and TRBJ2-3; D uncertain. Between the trimmed V and J ends, which lost 0 bases and 13 bases, there was a span of 14 bases. CDR1 MGHRA and CDR2 YSYEKL come from the germline V gene. The CDR3 consists of 13 residues.